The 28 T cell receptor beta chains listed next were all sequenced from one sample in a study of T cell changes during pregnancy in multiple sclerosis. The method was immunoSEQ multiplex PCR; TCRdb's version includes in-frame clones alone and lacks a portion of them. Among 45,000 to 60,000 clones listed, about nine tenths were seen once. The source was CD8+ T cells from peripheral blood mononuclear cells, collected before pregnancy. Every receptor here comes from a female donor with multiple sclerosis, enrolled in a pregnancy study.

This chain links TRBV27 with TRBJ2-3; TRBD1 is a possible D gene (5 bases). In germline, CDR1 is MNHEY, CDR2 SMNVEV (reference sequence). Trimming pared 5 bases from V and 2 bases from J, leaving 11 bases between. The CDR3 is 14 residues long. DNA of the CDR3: TGTGCCAGCAGTCTTCAGGGTTTCACAGATACGCAGTATTTT. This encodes CASSLQGFTDTQYF.

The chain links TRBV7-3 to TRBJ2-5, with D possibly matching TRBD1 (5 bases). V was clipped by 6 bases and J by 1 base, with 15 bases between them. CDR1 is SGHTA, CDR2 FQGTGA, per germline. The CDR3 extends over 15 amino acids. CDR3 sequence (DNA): TGTGCCAGCAGTAACCCCCTAGACAGCCAAGAGACCCAGTACTTC. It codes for CASSNPLDSQETQYF.

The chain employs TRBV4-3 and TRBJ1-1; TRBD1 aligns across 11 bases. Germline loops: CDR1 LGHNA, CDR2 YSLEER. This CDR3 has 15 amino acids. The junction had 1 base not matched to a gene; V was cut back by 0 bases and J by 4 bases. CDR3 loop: CASSQEGTGGTEAFF. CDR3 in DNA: TGCGCCAGCAGCCAAGAGGGGACAGGGGGCACTGAAGCTTTCTTT.

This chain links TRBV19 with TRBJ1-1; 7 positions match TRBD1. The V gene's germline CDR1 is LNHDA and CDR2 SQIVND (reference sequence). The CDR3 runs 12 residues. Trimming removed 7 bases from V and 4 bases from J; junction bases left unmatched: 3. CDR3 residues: CASKEGATEAFF. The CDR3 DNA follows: TGTGCCAGTAAGGAGGGGGCCACTGAAGCTTTCTTT. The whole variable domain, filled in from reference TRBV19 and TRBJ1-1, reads DGGITQSPKYLFRKEGQNVTLSCEQNLNHDAMYWYRQDPGQGLRLIYYSQIVNDFQKGDIAEGYSVSREKKESFPLTVTSAQKNPTAFYLCASKEGATEAFFGQGTRLTVV.

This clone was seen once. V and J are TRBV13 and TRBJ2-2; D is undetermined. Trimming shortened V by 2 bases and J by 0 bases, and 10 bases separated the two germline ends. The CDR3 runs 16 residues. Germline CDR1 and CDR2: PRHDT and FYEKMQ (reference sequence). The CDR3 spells CASSLWSKPNTGELFF. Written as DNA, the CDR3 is TGTGCCAGCAGCTTATGGTCGAAGCCGAACACCGGGGAGCTGTTTTTT.

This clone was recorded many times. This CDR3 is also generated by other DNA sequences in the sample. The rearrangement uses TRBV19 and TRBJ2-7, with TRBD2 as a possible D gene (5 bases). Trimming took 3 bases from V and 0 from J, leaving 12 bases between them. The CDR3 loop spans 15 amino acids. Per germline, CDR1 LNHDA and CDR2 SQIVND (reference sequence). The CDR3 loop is CASSIGRGTSYEQYF. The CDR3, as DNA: TGTGCCAGTAGTATTGGTCGGGGAACCTCCTACGAGCAGTACTTC.

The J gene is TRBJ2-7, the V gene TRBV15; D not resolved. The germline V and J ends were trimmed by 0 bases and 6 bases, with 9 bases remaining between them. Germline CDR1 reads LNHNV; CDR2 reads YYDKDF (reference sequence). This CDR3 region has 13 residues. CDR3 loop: CATSRDGLSEQYF. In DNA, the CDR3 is TGTGCCACCAGCAGAGACGGTCTGAGCGAGCAGTACTTC.

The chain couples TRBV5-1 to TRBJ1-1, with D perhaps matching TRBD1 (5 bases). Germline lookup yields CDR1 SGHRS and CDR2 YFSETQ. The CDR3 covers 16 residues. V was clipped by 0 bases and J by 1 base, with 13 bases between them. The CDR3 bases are TGCGCCAGCAGCTTGGCCGTGGGGGGAGAGAACACTGAAGCTTTCTTT. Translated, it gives CASSLAVGGENTEAFF.

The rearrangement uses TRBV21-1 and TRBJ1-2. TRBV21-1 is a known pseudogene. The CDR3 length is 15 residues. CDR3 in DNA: TGTGCCAGCAGCATTCCGGGAATAATTATCTATGGCTACACCTTC. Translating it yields CASSIPGIIIYGYTF.

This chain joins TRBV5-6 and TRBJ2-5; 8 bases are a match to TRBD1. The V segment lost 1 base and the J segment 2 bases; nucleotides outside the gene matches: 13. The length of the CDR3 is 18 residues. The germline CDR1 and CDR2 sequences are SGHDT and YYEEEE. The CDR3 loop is CASSLSQGADPGQETQYF. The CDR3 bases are TGTGCCAGCAGCTTGTCCCAGGGGGCCGATCCAGGGCAAGAGACCCAGTACTTC.

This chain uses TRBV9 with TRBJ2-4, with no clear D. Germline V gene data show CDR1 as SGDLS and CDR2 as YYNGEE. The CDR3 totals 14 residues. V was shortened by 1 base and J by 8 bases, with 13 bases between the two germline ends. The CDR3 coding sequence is TGTGCCAGCAGCGTAAGTTACAATGGAGACATTCAGTACTTC. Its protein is CASSVSYNGDIQYF.

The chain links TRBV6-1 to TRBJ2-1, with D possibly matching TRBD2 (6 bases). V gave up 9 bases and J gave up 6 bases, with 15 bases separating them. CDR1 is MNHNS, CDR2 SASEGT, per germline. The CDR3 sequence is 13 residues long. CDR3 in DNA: TGTGCCAGTTTGGGACTCCCTAGCAATGAGCAGTTCTTC. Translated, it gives CASLGLPSNEQFF.

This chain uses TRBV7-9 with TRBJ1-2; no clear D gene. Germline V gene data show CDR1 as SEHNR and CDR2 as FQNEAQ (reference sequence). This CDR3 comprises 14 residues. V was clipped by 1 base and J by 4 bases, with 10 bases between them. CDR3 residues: CASSLGPLLYGYTF. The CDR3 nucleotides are TGTGCCAGCAGCTTAGGGCCCCTCCTCTATGGCTACACCTTC.

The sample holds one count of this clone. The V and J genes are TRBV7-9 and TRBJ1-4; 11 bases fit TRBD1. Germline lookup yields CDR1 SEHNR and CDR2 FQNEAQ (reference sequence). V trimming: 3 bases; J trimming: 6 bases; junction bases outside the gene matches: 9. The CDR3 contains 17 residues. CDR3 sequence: CASSFADRGHLDEKLFF. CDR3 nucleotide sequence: TGTGCCAGCAGCTTTGCGGACAGGGGGCATTTAGATGAAAAACTGTTTTTT.

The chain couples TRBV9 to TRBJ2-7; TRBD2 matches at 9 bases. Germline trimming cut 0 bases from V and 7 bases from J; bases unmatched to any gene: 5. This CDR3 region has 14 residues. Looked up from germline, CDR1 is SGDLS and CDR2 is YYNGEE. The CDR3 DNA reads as TGTGCCAGCAGCGTAGGCGGGGGGGCGGGAGAGCAGTACTTC. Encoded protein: CASSVGGGAGEQYF.

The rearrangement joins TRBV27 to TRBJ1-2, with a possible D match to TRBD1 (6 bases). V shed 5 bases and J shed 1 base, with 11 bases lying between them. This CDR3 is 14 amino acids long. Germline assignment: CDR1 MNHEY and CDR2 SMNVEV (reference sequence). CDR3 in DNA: TGTGCCAGCAGTAGGACAGATCTTAACTATGGCTACACCTTC. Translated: CASSRTDLNYGYTF.

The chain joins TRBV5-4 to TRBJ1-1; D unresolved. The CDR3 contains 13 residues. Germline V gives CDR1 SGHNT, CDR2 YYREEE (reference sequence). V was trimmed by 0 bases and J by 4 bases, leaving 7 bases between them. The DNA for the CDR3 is TGTGCCAGCAGCTTGGTGGCGGCCACTGAAGCTTTCTTT. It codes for CASSLVAATEAFF.

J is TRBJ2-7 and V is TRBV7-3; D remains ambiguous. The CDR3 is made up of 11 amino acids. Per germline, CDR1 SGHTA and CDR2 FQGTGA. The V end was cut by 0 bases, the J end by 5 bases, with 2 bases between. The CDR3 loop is CASSLTDEQYF. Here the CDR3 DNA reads TGTGCCAGCAGCTTAACCGACGAGCAGTACTTC.

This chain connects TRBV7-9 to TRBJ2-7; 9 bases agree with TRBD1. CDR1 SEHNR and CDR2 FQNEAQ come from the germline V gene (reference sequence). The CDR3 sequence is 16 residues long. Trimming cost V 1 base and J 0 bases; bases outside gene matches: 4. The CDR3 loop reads CASSLVGDRASYEQYF. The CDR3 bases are TGTGCCAGCAGCTTAGTAGGGGACAGGGCCTCCTACGAGCAGTACTTC.

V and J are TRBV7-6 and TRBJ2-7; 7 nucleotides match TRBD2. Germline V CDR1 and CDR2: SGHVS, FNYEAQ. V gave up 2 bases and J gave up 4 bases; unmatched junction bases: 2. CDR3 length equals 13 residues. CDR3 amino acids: CASSLREGYEQYF. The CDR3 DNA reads TGTGCCAGCAGCTTAAGGGAGGGATACGAGCAGTACTTC.

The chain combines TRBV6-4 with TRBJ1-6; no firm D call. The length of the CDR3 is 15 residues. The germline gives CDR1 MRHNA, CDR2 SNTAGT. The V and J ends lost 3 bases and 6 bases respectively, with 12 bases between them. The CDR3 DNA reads TGTGCCAGCAGTGAAGGTTTAGAGGGTAATTCACCCCTCCACTTT. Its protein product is CASSEGLEGNSPLHF.

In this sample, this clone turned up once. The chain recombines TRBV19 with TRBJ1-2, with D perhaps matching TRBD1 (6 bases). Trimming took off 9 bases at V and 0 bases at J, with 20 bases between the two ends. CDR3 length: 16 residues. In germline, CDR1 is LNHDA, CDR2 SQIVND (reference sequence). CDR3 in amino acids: CASRPGHHIANYGYTF. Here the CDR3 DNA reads TGTGCCAGCCGACCGGGACACCACATAGCTAACTATGGCTACACCTTC. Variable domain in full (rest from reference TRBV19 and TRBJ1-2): DGGITQSPKYLFRKEGQNVTLSCEQNLNHDAMYWYRQDPGQGLRLIYYSQIVNDFQKGDIAEGYSVSREKKESFPLTVTSAQKNPTAFYLCASRPGHHIANYGYTFGSGTRLTVV.

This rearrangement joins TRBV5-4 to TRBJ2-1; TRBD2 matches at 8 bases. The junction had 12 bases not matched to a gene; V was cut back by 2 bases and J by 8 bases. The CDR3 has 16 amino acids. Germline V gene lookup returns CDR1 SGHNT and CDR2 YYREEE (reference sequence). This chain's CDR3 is CASSFSAGGYGYEQFF. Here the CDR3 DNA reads TGTGCCAGCAGCTTCTCGGCGGGGGGCTACGGTTATGAGCAGTTCTTC.

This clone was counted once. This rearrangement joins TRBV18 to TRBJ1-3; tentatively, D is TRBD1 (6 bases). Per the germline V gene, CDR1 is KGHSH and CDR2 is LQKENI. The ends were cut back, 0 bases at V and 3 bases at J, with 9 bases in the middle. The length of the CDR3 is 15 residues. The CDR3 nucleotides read TGTGCCAGCTCACCACCGCGGGGGCTTGGAAACACCATATATTTT. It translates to CASSPPRGLGNTIYF.

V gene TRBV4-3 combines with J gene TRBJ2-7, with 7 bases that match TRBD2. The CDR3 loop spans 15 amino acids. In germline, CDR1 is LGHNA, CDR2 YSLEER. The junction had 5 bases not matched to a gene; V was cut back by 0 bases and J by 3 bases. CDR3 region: CASSQEASGDYEQYF. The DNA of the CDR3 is TGCGCCAGCAGCCAAGAAGCTAGCGGAGACTACGAGCAGTACTTC.

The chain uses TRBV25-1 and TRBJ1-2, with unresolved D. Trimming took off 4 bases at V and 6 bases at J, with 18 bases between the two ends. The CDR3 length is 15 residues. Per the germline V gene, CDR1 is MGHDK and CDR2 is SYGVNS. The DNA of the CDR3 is TGTGCCAGCAGTGCCCCCCCGGGGAGATCGAATGGCTACACCTTC. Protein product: CASSAPPGRSNGYTF.

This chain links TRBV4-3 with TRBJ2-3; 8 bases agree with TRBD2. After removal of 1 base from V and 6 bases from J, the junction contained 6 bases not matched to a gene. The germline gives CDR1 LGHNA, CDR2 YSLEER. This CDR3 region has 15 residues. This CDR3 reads CASSQVRGGTDTQYF. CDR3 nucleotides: TGCGCCAGCAGCCAAGTCCGCGGGGGGACGGATACGCAGTATTTT.

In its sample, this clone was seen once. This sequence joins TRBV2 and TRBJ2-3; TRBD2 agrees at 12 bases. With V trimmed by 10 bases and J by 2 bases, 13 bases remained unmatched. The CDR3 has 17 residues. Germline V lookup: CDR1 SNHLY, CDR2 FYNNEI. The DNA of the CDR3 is TGTGCCATTTCCCCCCCTAGACTAGCGGGGGCCACAGATACGCAGTATTTT. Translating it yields CAISPPRLAGATDTQYF.